The sequence of this TCR beta chain was determined in a study of blood T cell repertoires in COVID-19. As for the study in general: Acute and convalescent COVID-19 samples came from the United States, Italy and Spain. PBMCs, B-cell-depleted T cells, or T cells provided the cDNA or gDNA that made up the material.

V lost 3 bases to trimming and J lost 6 bases; unmatched junction nucleotides: 8. The germline V gene encodes CDR1 GTSNPN and CDR2 SVGIG (reference sequence). The CDR3 consists of 15 residues. Source study methods: Scientists estimated how many nucleated cells there were by amplifying reference gene primers. Method: immunoSEQ multiplex PCR; TCRdb's copy keeps in-frame clones and lacks some. Clonal size and the V and J genes are those of that table, whereas D and trimming came from the DNA. The table includes over 200,000 clones, 88% detected once. This clone has only a few counts. The sample was peripheral blood. The origin of this receptor is a woman in her fifties or sixties with acute or convalescent COVID-19. V and J are TRBV30 and TRBJ2-2; 9 positions agree with TRBD1. CDR3 DNA: TGTGCCTGGAGCGCTTTTACAGGGGGCGCCGGGGAGCTGTTTTTT. This encodes CAWSAFTGGAGELFF.